Sequencing of this TCR beta chain was carried out in a study of blood T cell repertoires in COVID-19. Produced via immunoSEQ multiplex PCR; TCRdb's table is partial and in-frame only. Among roughly 80,000 clones listed, around 84% were seen once. The clonotype originates from a human donor in a cohort sampled during active COVID-19. The sequenced sample consisted of peripheral blood.

Here the CDR3 reads CASSRTGTTYEQYF. CDR3 DNA: TGTGCCAGCAGCCGAACCGGGACAACCTACGAGCAGTACTTC. The V gene is TRBV5-4, the J gene TRBJ2-7; a possible D gene is TRBD1 (6 bases). Germline V gene data show CDR1 as SGHNT and CDR2 as YYREEE (reference sequence). Trimming left V 4 bases short and J 2 bases short, with 13 bases between. The CDR3 is 14 residues long.